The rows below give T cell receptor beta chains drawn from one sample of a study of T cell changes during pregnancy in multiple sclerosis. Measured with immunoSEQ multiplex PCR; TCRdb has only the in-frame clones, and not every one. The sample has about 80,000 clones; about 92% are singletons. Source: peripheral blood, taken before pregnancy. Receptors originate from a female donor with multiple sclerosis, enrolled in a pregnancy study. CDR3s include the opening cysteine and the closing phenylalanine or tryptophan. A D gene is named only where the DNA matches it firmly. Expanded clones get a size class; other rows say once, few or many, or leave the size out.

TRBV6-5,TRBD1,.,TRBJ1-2,CASRPGQAVNYGYTF,TGTGCCAGCAGACCCGGACAGGCTGTTAACTATGGCTACACCTTC
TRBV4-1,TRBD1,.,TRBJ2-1,CASRGTGSNEQFF,TGCGCCAGCAGGGGGACAGGGTCCAATGAGCAGTTCTTC
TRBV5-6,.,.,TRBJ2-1,CASSLGGGPDNEQFF,TGTGCCAGCAGCTTGGGGGGGGGCCCTGACAATGAGCAGTTCTTC
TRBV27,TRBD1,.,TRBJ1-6,CASSRDRGRESPLHF,TGTGCCAGCTCCCGGGACAGGGGAAGAGAGTCACCCCTCCACTTT
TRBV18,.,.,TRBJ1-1,CASSPQVYTEAFF,TGTGCCAGCTCACCGCAGGTTTACACTGAAGCTTTCTTT
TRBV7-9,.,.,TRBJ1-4,CASSHLYEKLFF,TGTGCCAGCAGCCACTTATATGAAAAACTGTTTTTT
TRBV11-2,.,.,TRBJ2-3,CASSRGGSTDTQYF,TGTGCCAGCAGCCGGGGAGGCAGCACAGATACGCAGTATTTT
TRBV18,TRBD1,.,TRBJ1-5,CASSPGTAYSNQPQHF,TGTGCCAGCTCACCTGGGACAGCTTATAGCAATCAGCCCCAGCATTTT
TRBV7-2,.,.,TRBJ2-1,CASSLMRVGEQFF,TGTGCCAGCAGCTTAATGAGGGTTGGAGAGCAGTTCTTC
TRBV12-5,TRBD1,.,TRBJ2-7,CATLPTGQNYEQYF,TGTGCTACTCTCCCGACAGGGCAAAACTACGAGCAGTACTTC
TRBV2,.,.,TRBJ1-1,CASSEATTRGMNTEAFF,TGTGCCAGCAGTGAAGCGACAACCAGAGGGATGAACACTGAAGCTTTCTTT
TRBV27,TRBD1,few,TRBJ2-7,CASSLSPGGHYYEQYF,TGTGCCAGCAGTTTATCCCCAGGGGGCCATTACTACGAGCAGTACTTC
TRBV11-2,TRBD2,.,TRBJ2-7,CASSSRTSGATYEQYF,TGTGCCAGCAGCTCTCGGACTAGCGGGGCGACCTACGAGCAGTACTTC
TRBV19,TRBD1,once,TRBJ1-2,CASSGGQQDGYTF,TGTGCCAGTAGTGGGGGACAGCAAGATGGCTACACCTTC
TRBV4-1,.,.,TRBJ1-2,CASSQAGPEAAWHGYTF,TGCGCCAGCAGCCAAGCCGGTCCTGAGGCAGCCTGGCATGGCTACACCTTC
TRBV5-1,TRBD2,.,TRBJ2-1,CASSSQLAGGSYNEQFF,TGCGCCAGCAGCTCGCAACTAGCGGGGGGCTCCTACAATGAGCAGTTCTTC
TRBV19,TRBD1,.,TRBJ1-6,CASSAIQGANSPLHF,TGTGCCAGTAGTGCAATACAGGGGGCTAATTCACCCCTCCACTTT
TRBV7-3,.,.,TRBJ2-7,CASSSQGGAYEQYF,TGTGCCAGCAGCTCACAAGGCGGAGCCTACGAGCAGTACTTC
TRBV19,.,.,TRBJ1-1,CASSPRTLRASTEAFF,TGTGCCAGTAGTCCGAGGACACTGCGTGCAAGTACTGAAGCTTTCTTT
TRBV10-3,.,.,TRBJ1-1,CAISENRDTVEAFF,TGTGCCATCAGTGAAAATCGGGACACGGTCGAAGCTTTCTTT
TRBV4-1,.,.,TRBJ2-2,CASSQDAGGGELFF,TGCGCCAGCAGCCAAGATGCCGGGGGTGGGGAGCTGTTTTTT
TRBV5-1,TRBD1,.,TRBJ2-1,CASSLPSGTGLHEQFF,TGCGCCAGCAGCTTGCCCTCCGGGACAGGGTTACATGAGCAGTTCTTC
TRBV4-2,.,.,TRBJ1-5,CASSPAGNGNQPQHF,TGTGCCAGCAGCCCGGCGGGGAACGGCAATCAGCCCCAGCATTTT
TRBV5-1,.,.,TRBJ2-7,CASSPRVGSLLSSYEQYF,TGCGCCAGCAGCCCCCGCGTAGGGAGCCTCCTCAGCTCCTACGAGCAGTACTTC
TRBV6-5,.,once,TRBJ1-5,CASSTGPTGPQHF,TGTGCCAGCAGTACGGGTCCAACAGGGCCCCAGCATTTT
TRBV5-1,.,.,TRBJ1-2,CASNSRGGLNYGYTF,TGCGCCAGCAACAGCAGGGGCGGCTTGAACTATGGCTACACCTTC
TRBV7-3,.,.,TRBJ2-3,CASSLAHTTDTQYF,TGTGCCAGCAGCCTCGCCCACACCACAGATACGCAGTATTTT
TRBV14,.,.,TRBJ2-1,CASSQVRGSYNEQFF,TGTGCCAGCAGCCAAGTAAGGGGCTCCTACAATGAGCAGTTCTTC
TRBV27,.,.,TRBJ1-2,CASSFRDFYGYTF,TGTGCCAGCAGTTTCCGGGACTTCTATGGCTACACCTTC
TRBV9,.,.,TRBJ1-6,CASSVGGGRESPLHF,TGTGCCAGCAGCGTAGGGGGGGGAAGGGAATCACCCCTCCACTTT
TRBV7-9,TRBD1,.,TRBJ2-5,CASSPRSPGGQETQYF,TGTGCCAGCAGCCCCCGCTCGCCAGGGGGCCAAGAGACCCAGTACTTC
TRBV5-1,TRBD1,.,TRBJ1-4,CASSGGQAHEKLFF,TGCGCCAGCAGCGGCGGACAGGCCCATGAAAAACTGTTTTTT
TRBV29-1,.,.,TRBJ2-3,CSAGVGTTDTQYF,TGCAGCGCGGGGGTGGGCACCACCGATACGCAGTATTTT
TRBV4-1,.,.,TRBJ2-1,CASSHRDFYNEQFF,TGCGCCAGCAGCCACAGGGACTTTTACAATGAGCAGTTCTTC
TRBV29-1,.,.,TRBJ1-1,CSVDSLGLNTEAFF,TGCAGCGTTGACTCTCTGGGGCTGAACACTGAAGCTTTCTTT
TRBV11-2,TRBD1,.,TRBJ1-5,CASSIRQGSNQPQHF,TGTGCCAGCAGCATCCGACAGGGCAGCAATCAGCCCCAGCATTTT
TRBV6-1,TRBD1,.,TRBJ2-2,CASQAGTGVTGELFF,TGTGCCAGCCAAGCCGGGACAGGGGTTACCGGGGAGCTGTTTTTT
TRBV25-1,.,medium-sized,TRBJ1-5,CASSESSGQSSNQPQHF,TGTGCCAGCAGTGAATCTAGTGGACAGAGTAGCAATCAGCCCCAGCATTTT
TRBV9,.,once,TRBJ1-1,CASSVGRGVAEAFF,TGTGCCAGCAGCGTAGGCAGGGGAGTGGCTGAAGCTTTCTTT
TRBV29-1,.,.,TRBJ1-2,CSVFGDFYGYTF,TGCAGCGTTTTTGGGGACTTTTATGGCTACACCTTC
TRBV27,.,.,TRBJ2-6,CASRTGAAGANVLTF,TGTGCCAGCAGGACAGGCGCCGCTGGGGCCAACGTCCTGACTTTC
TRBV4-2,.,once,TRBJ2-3,CASSLGIGSGHTQYF,TGTGCCAGCAGCCTAGGGATAGGCAGCGGACATACGCAGTATTTT
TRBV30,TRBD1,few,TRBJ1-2,CAITGGAYGYTF,TGTGCCATTACAGGGGGCGCCTATGGCTACACCTTC
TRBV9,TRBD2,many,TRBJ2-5,CASSVEGGVYQETQYF,TGTGCCAGCAGCGTAGAGGGAGGGGTGTACCAAGAGACCCAGTACTTC
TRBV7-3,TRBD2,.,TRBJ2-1,CASSFGTSAYNEQFF,TGTGCCAGCAGCTTCGGGACTAGCGCCTACAATGAGCAGTTCTTC
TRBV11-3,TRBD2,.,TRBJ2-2,CASSPGTSGGTGELFF,TGTGCCAGCAGCCCCGGGACTAGCGGGGGAACCGGGGAGCTGTTTTTT
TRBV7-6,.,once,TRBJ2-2,CASSSTPDRPNTGELFF,TGTGCCAGCAGCTCCACGCCAGACAGACCGAACACCGGGGAGCTGTTTTTT
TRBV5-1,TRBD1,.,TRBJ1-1,CASSVTGTANTEAFF,TGCGCCAGCAGCGTGACCGGGACAGCGAACACTGAAGCTTTCTTT
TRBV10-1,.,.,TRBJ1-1,CASSGTGGSGTEAFF,TGCGCCAGCAGTGGTACAGGAGGGTCTGGCACTGAAGCTTTCTTT
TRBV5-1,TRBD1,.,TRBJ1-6,CASSMGQAFSSYNSPLHF,TGCGCCAGCAGCATGGGACAGGCGTTTAGCTCCTATAATTCACCCCTCCACTTT
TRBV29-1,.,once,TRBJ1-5,CSVRNSNQPQHF,TGCAGCGTCAGGAATAGCAATCAGCCCCAGCATTTT
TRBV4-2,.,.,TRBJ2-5,CASSSPGETQYF,TGTGCCAGCAGCTCGCCCGGGGAGACCCAGTACTTC
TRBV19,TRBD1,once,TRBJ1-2,CASTATGVGYTF,TGTGCCAGTACCGCGACAGGGGTGGGCTACACCTTC
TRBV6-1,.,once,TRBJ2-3,CASSEDGRRGRGDTQYF,TGTGCCAGCAGTGAAGATGGGCGGCGGGGGCGGGGAGATACGCAGTATTTT
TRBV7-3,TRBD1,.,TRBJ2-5,CASSLSRDRGGETQYF,TGTGCCAGCAGCTTAAGTCGGGACAGGGGTGGGGAGACCCAGTACTTC
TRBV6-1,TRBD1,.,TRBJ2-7,CASSARGQGATYEQYF,TGTGCCAGCAGTGCTCGGGGCCAGGGGGCTACCTACGAGCAGTACTTC
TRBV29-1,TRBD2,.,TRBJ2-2,CSVTSGGMNGELFF,TGCAGCGTTACTAGCGGGGGGATGAACGGGGAGCTGTTTTTT
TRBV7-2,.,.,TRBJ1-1,CASSQTPGFMNTEAFF,TGTGCCAGCAGCCAAACTCCAGGGTTTATGAACACTGAAGCTTTCTTT
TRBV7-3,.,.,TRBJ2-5,CASSLGRVETQYF,TGTGCCAGCAGCTTAGGCAGGGTAGAGACCCAGTACTTC